In its sample, the clone carrying this T cell receptor beta chain was seen many times. Antigen: not known. The CDR3 contains 14 residues. Germline V lookup: CDR1 SGHTA, CDR2 FQGNSA. Between the trimmed V and J ends, which lost 1 base and 2 bases, there was a span of 7 bases. In making TCR beta libraries, quantitative 5'-RACE with molecular barcodes was used. TCRdb reprocessed the 5' RACE reads with MiXCR, giving one entry per CDR3 protein. Of more than 500,000 distinct CDR3 sequences in the sample, approximately 5.3% are singletons; the top ten hold 3% to 4%. This entry belongs to a study of CD8 T cells in ankylosing spondylitis. Study-level results: Clones linked to disease were reported to show significant enrichment in matched ankylosing spondylitis synovial fluid. Apparently characteristic of ankylosing spondylitis blood was a TCR beta motif (fewer than 10 highly homologous variants).

The clonotype originates from a male donor with ankylosing spondylitis. V and J are TRBV7-2 and TRBJ2-3; D gene ambiguous. What was sequenced was blood, either unsorted or a sorted T cell fraction (not recorded which). In DNA, the CDR3 is TGTGCCAGCAGCTTAGACTCCTTCACAGATACGCAGTATTTT. It specifies CASSLDSFTDTQYF.